The clone carrying this TCR beta chain was seen just once. The sample belongs to a study of blood T cell repertoires in COVID-19. The overall study: Acute and convalescent COVID-19 specimens originated in the United States, Italy and Spain. T cells, B-cell-depleted T cells, or PBMCs provided the cDNA or gDNA that served as material.

Source study methods: Amplification with reference gene primers provided the estimates of nucleated cell counts. TCRdb's table, derived via immunoSEQ multiplex PCR, lists solely in-frame clones and lacks some. For V, J and clone size, that table is used; D and trimming come from the DNA. The table has about 60,000 clones, roughly 76% seen once. V was trimmed by 3 bases and J by 8 bases, leaving 11 bases between them. The CDR3 runs 12 residues. Germline loops: CDR1 SGHRS, CDR2 YFSETQ. The specimen sequenced was peripheral blood. This clonotype was obtained from a woman older than 75 with acute or convalescent COVID-19. This chain links TRBV5-1 with TRBJ1-1; tentatively, D is TRBD1 (6 bases). The CDR3 loop is CASSYGQNEAFF. As DNA, the CDR3 is TGCGCCAGCAGCTACGGACAGAACGAAGCTTTCTTT.